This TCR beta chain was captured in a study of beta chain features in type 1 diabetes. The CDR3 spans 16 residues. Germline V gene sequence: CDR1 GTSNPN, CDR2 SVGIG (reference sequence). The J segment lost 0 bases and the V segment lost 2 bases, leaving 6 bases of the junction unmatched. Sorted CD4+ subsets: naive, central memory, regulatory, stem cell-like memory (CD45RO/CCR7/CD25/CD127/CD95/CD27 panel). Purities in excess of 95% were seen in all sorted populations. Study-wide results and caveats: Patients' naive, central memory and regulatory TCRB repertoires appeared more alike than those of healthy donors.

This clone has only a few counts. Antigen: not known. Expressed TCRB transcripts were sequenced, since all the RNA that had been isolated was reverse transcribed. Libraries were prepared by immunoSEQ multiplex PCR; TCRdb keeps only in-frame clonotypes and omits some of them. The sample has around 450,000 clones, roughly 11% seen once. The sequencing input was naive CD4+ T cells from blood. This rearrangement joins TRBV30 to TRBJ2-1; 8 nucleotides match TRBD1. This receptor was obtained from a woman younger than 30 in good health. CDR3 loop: CAWSFRTGSSYNEQFF. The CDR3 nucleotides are TGTGCCTGGAGTTTCCGGACAGGGAGCTCCTACAATGAGCAGTTCTTC. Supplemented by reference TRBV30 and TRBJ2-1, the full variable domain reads SQTIHQWPATLVQPVGSPLSLECTVEGTSNPNLYWYRQAAGRGLQLLFYSVGIGQISSEVPQNLSASRPQDRQFILSSKKLLLSDSGFYLCAWSFRTGSSYNEQFFGPGTRLTVL.